This TCR beta chain emerged from a study of vaccination effects on CD4 cells after COVID-19. TCRdb's table, derived via immunoSEQ multiplex PCR, lists solely in-frame clones and lacks some. The sample lists about 43,000 clones, roughly 79% occurring once. Sequencing followed a ViraFEST assay step that expanded antigen-specific CD4+ T cells with viral peptide pools. Isolation of CD4+ T cells took place after 10 days of culture. In the vaccine recipients, nucleocapsid antibodies were negative and there was no prior SARS-CoV-2 infection. Study results and limitations: The study had few convalescent patients and no early post-infection timepoints.

This clone was seen once. Its matching antigen is unknown. Germline V gene lookup returns CDR1 ENHRY and CDR2 SYGVKD. The V and J ends lost 0 bases and 5 bases respectively, with 13 bases between them. The CDR3 contains 15 residues. Sequencing was performed on CD4+ T cells from PBMCs cultured with SARS-CoV-2 spike peptides, taken before COVID-19 vaccination. The rearrangement joins TRBV10-3 to TRBJ1-1, with D tentatively TRBD1 (6 bases). The clonotype originates from a human donor who received a COVID-19 vaccine. The CDR3: CAISESGADRTEAFF. The CDR3 region has the DNA TGTGCCATCAGTGAGTCGGGGGCCGATCGGACTGAAGCTTTCTTT.